A single sample is the source of the 27 T cell receptor beta chains below, sequenced in a study of regulatory T cells in long-lasting Graves disease. TCR beta libraries were built with iRepertoire HTBI primers and Arm-PCR of CDR3 regions. TCRdb reprocessed the multiplex PCR reads via MiXCR and lists one record per CDR3 protein. The sample shows roughly 220,000 distinct CDR3 sequences, 15% to 20% of them seen only once. Regarding time point: newly diagnosed GD, antithyroid drugs for less than 3 months. Construction of the TCR library relied on RNA isolated from PBMCs. The sample consisted of peripheral blood mononuclear cells (PBMCs), taken at new diagnosis, from a patient treated with antithyroid drugs. These receptors came from a female donor with Graves disease.

The table lists this clonotype with many counts. The chain carries TRBV10-2 and TRBJ1-5, with D possibly matching TRBD1 (6 bases). V lost 1 base and J 3 bases, leaving 10 bases between the germline ends. The CDR3 is made up of 15 amino acids. The germline CDR1 and CDR2 sequences are WSHSY and SAAADI. CDR3 nucleotides: TGCGCCAGCAGTGAGTGGTCAGGGGTCAATCAGCCCCAGCATTTT. It yields the protein CASSEWSGVNQPQHF.

J is TRBJ1-2 and V is TRBV12-3 or TRBV12-4, with 9 bases aligning to TRBD1. The CDR3 has 13 residues. The junction had 5 bases not matched to a gene; V was cut back by 7 bases and J by 5 bases. CDR3 bases: TGTGCCAGCACGTGGGACAGGGCTTATGGCTACACCTTC. Translated: CASTWDRAYGYTF.

This clonotype came up many times. The chain couples TRBV9 to TRBJ2-7; 13 nucleotides align to TRBD2. Losses at the gene ends were 3 bases for V and 4 bases for J; bases not matched to a gene: 1. The germline gives CDR1 SGDLS, CDR2 YYNGEE. This CDR3 has 14 amino acids. CDR3 sequence reads: CASSEGLAGYEQYF. As DNA, the CDR3 is TGTGCCAGCAGCGAGGGACTAGCGGGGTACGAGCAGTACTTC.

This clonotype was picked up many times. The V gene is TRBV20-1, the J gene TRBJ1-5; D is uncertain. Germline CDR1 is DFQATT and CDR2 is SNEGSKA (reference sequence). V shed 4 bases and J shed 6 bases, with 16 bases lying between them. This CDR3 contains 14 residues. The DNA of the CDR3 is TGCAGTGCTACAGACCGACTTGCCGTTCAGCCCCAGCATTTT. It translates to CSATDRLAVQPQHF.

This clonotype was seen many times. The chain combines TRBV7-9 with TRBJ1-4; the D gene is possibly TRBD1 (6 bases). The CDR3 has 15 amino acids. Germline V gene sequence: CDR1 SEHNR, CDR2 FQNEAQ (reference sequence). V was clipped by 7 bases and J by 5 bases, with 17 bases between them. The CDR3 DNA reads TGTGCCAGCACCTCCTGGCAGGGGATCAATGAAAAACTGTTTTTT. It is translated as CASTSWQGINEKLFF.

This clonotype has a count of ten or more. This chain links TRBV24-1 with TRBJ1-2; a weak D match, TRBD1 (5 bases). There are 13 residues in the CDR3. In germline, CDR1 is KGHDR, CDR2 SFDVKD. V lost 4 bases and J lost 3, with 8 bases in between. The CDR3 sequence is CATSEARDYGYTF. The CDR3 nucleotides read TGTGCCACCAGTGAGGCCAGGGACTATGGCTACACCTTC.

In regard to this clonotype: This may be a read error, as it is one base from a much larger clone. The chain carries TRBV5-6 and TRBJ1-1; D call uncertain. The germline gives CDR1 SGHDT, CDR2 YYEEEE. V lost 5 bases and J lost 8, with 13 bases in between. The CDR3 is 12 residues long. In DNA form, the CDR3 reads TGTGCCAGCAGATTGTTTTTGGGGGAAGCTTTCTTT. Its protein product is CASRLFLGEAFF.

This clonotype came up many times. This rearrangement joins TRBV20-1 to TRBJ1-1; 8 positions agree with TRBD1. Germline assignment: CDR1 DFQATT and CDR2 SNEGSKA (reference sequence). V lost 8 bases to trimming and J lost 2 bases; unmatched junction nucleotides: 13. The CDR3 loop spans 15 amino acids. DNA for the CDR3: TGCAGTCCAGAAAGTACAGGGGGGGGTAACACTGAAGCTTTCTTT. Its translation is CSPESTGGGNTEAFF.

This clonotype appeared many times. The genes are TRBV7-2 and TRBJ2-3, with no clear D. This CDR3 is 14 amino acids long. The ends were cut back, 3 bases at V and 5 bases at J, with 12 bases in the middle. Germline CDR1 reads SGHTA; CDR2 reads FQGNSA. As DNA, the CDR3 is TGTGCCAGCAGCTTGGTGGGCCCGCAAGATACGCAGTATTTT. Protein product: CASSLVGPQDTQYF.

This clonotype was counted ten times or more. The genes are TRBV5-1 and TRBJ2-3; D perhaps matches TRBD1 (5 bases). V lost 2 bases and J 1 base, leaving 11 bases between the germline ends. The CDR3 is made up of 15 amino acids. CDR1 is SGHRS, CDR2 YFSETQ, per germline. The CDR3 protein is CASSLEGAGTDTQYF. CDR3 sequence (DNA): TGCGCCAGCAGCTTAGAAGGGGCTGGCACAGATACGCAGTATTTT.

This clonotype was seen at least ten times. The rearrangement joins TRBV6-2 or TRBV6-3 to TRBJ2-3, with D unresolved. Gene TRBJ1-1 matches the end of the DNA better, so the J call may be wrong. Germline lookup yields CDR1 MNHEY and CDR2 SVGEGT. The CDR3 runs to 11 residues. The chain's CDR3 is CASSSGPWAFF. CDR3 nucleotides: TGTGCCAGCAGTTCCGGCCCCTGGGCTTTCTTT.

This clonotype was counted ten times or more. The CDR3 loop is CASSLVPTKYNEQFF. Written as DNA, the CDR3 is TGTGCCAGCAGCTTAGTCCCGACCAAATACAATGAGCAGTTCTTC. This chain joins TRBV11-2 and TRBJ2-1; D gene uncertain. Trimming shortened V by 1 base and J by 4 bases, and 11 bases separated the two germline ends. CDR3 size: 15 residues. CDR1 SGHAT and CDR2 FQNNGV come from the germline V gene.

This clonotype was detected many times. J is TRBJ2-2 and V is TRBV24-1; 8 positions agree with TRBD1. There are 16 residues in the CDR3. Germline loops: CDR1 KGHDR, CDR2 SFDVKD. Losses at the gene ends were 3 bases for V and 4 bases for J; bases not matched to a gene: 6. CDR3 sequence: CATSDGQGASTGELFF. The DNA for the CDR3 is TGTGCCACCAGTGATGGGCAGGGGGCTAGCACCGGGGAGCTGTTTTTT.

This clonotype was seen repeatedly, ten times or more. The genes are TRBV12-3 or TRBV12-4 and TRBJ2-2; 8 bases match TRBD1. Trimming removed 7 bases from V and 3 bases from J; junction bases left unmatched: 4. CDR3 length: 14 amino acids. CDR3 region: CASKGQVYTGELFF. Written as DNA, the CDR3 is TGTGCCAGCAAGGGACAGGTGTACACCGGGGAGCTGTTTTTT.

This clonotype was counted ten times or more. The chain recombines TRBV7-2 with TRBJ2-2; D may be TRBD2 (6 bases). CDR3 length: 15 amino acids. In germline, CDR1 is SGHTA, CDR2 FQGNSA. Between the trimmed V and J ends, which lost 4 bases and 8 bases, there was a span of 17 bases. DNA of the CDR3: TGTGCCAGCAGCTCTTTCGGCGGGATGGGAGGGGAGCTGTTTTTT. Its translation is CASSSFGGMGGELFF.

This clonotype was detected ten times or more. V usage is TRBV28 and J usage is TRBJ1-2, with D unresolved. Trimming cost V 6 bases and J 4 bases, with 9 bases left between them. CDR1 is MDHEN and CDR2 is SYDVKM in the germline V gene. The CDR3 runs 12 residues. In DNA, the CDR3 is TGTGCCAGCAGGGCCACACTCTATGGCTACACCTTC. It codes for CASRATLYGYTF.

This clonotype was recorded many times. The chain uses TRBV6-1 and TRBJ2-1; 16 positions match TRBD2. Germline-derived CDR1 and CDR2 are MNHNS and SASEGT. The J segment lost 12 bases and the V segment lost 7 bases, leaving 9 bases of the junction unmatched. The CDR3 spans 15 residues. The CDR3 loop reads CASKKGTSGRAVQFF. In nucleotides, the CDR3 is TGTGCCAGCAAAAAAGGGACTAGCGGGAGGGCCGTGCAGTTCTTC.

This clonotype appeared many times. The rearrangement joins TRBV28 to TRBJ2-1; D ambiguous. V was trimmed by 1 base and J by 9 bases, leaving 7 bases between them. The CDR3 runs 12 residues. The germline V gene encodes CDR1 MDHEN and CDR2 SYDVKM. This chain's CDR3 is CASSLSRREQFF. The CDR3 bases are TGTGCCAGCAGTTTATCCCGCCGTGAGCAGTTCTTC. The variable domain in full, completed from reference TRBV28 and TRBJ2-1, reads DVKVTQSSRYLVKRTGEKVFLECVQDMDHENMFWYRQDPGLGLRLIYFSYDVKMKEKGDIPEGYSVSREKKERFSLILESASTNQTSMYLCASSLSRREQFFGPGTRLTVL.

This clonotype has a handful of counts. The chain couples TRBV6-1 to TRBJ2-1; no clear D gene. CDR3 length: 13 amino acids. In germline, CDR1 is MNHNS, CDR2 SASEGT. Between the trimmed V and J ends, which lost 6 bases and 4 bases, there was a span of 10 bases. The CDR3 loop is CASSELEYNEQFF. The CDR3 DNA follows: TGTGCCAGCAGCGAACTTGAATACAATGAGCAGTTCTTC.

This clonotype was counted many times. The rearrangement uses TRBV11-2 and TRBJ2-7; TRBD1 matches at 9 bases. V was clipped by 3 bases and J by 7 bases; unmatched bases: 4. This CDR3 spans 13 amino acids. CDR1 is SGHAT and CDR2 is FQNNGV in the germline V gene. The CDR3 region has the DNA TGTGCCAGCAGCTTTGGGACAGGGAGGGAGCAGTACTTC. Its translation: CASSFGTGREQYF.

This clonotype was recorded at least ten times. J is TRBJ2-3 and V is TRBV6-2 or TRBV6-3; no clear D gene. The CDR3 covers 13 residues. The V end was cut by 7 bases, the J end by 3 bases, with 11 bases between. Germline CDR1 is MNHEY and CDR2 is SVGEGT. The CDR3 reads CASIPAWTDTQYF. The CDR3 DNA follows: TGTGCCAGCATACCAGCTTGGACAGATACGCAGTATTTT.

The chain joins TRBV3-1 to TRBJ2-7, with 7 bases matching TRBD2. CDR3 length: 14 residues. Germline V gene data show CDR1 as LGHDT and CDR2 as YNNKEL (reference sequence). V lost 5 bases, J lost 6 bases, and 10 bases stayed unmatched. The CDR3 loop reads CASSEVGGNGEQYF. The CDR3 coding sequence is TGTGCCAGCAGCGAAGTGGGAGGGAACGGCGAGCAGTACTTC.

Notes on this clonotype: It may be a read error: a sequence one base away is much more abundant. This chain joins TRBV20-1 and TRBJ2-4, with D possibly matching TRBD1 (5 bases). V was pared by 1 base and J by 13 bases, with 14 bases between. The CDR3 contains 12 residues. CDR1 and CDR2 from the germline V gene are DFQATT and SNEGSKA (reference sequence). The CDR3 loop is CSARARVGGQYF. The CDR3 DNA sequence: TGCAGTGCTAGAGCCAGGGTAGGTGGGCAGTACTTC.

This clonotype was counted a few times. The junction departs from the called germline gene at one end, perhaps through a read error. The V call is TRBV18, the J call TRBJ2-1; perhaps TRBD2 as D (7 bases). The CDR3 sequence is 20 residues long. Germline loops: CDR1 KGHSH, CDR2 LQKENI. The chain's CDR3 is CASSPGSGASGGTSYNGQFF. The CDR3 coding sequence is TGTGCCAGCTCACCAGGCTCGGGGGCCTCGGGAGGCACCTCCTACAATGGGCAGTTCTTC.

This chain uses TRBV10-3 with TRBJ1-2; TRBD1 aligns across 8 bases. The CDR3 runs 16 residues. Per the germline V gene, CDR1 is ENHRY and CDR2 is SYGVKD. V lost 9 bases, J lost 6 bases, and 18 bases stayed unmatched. DNA of the CDR3: TGTGCCATTTCGGCCGTCGTATCCGGACAGGGCAATGGCTACACCTTC. Its translation is CAISAVVSGQGNGYTF.

Only a few counts were recorded for this clonotype. A read error is likely here: a far larger clone is one base away. The chain combines TRBV11-2 with TRBJ2-1; 11 nucleotides agree with TRBD2. CDR1 is SGHAT and CDR2 is FQNNGV in the germline V gene. This CDR3 has 15 residues. The J segment lost 5 bases and the V segment lost 5 bases, leaving 5 bases of the junction unmatched. The CDR3 nucleotides are TGTGCCAGCAGCCAAGGGACTAGCGGCCACAATGAGCAGTTCTTC. Protein product: CASSQGTSGHNEQFF.

For this clonotype: A much larger clone differs from this one at a single base, so this may be a read error. The chain couples TRBV24-1 to TRBJ1-4; 8 bases map to TRBD1. J lost 10 bases, V lost 5 bases, and 11 bases had no gene match. The length of the CDR3 is 15 residues. The germline V gene has CDR1 KGHDR and CDR2 SFDVKD. CDR3 nucleotides: TGTGCCACCAGTGCCGGACAGGGCCGTGGAGGAAAACTGTTTTTT. Its protein is CATSAGQGRGGKLFF.